Listed below are T cell receptor beta chains from one sample, sequenced in a study of response to subunit inactivated influenza vaccine. TCRdb recomputed calls from the RT-PCR reads with MiXCR, one row per CDR3 protein. The data show under 550,000 distinct CDR3 sequences, approximately 7.1% seen once. This material consisted of PBMCs from blood, taken about 23 months after vaccination. Source of these receptors: a man aged 45-69 years who received an inactivated influenza vaccine. Both conserved end residues are part of each CDR3. Fields, in order: J gene, D gene, V gene, clone size, CDR3 protein, CDR3 DNA. D genes are given only for firm matches. Not all rows give a size; the values are once, few, many and, for expanded clones, a class.

J: TRBJ2-2; D: -; V: TRBV4-3; size: many; CDR3: CASGDDRTNTGELFF; DNA: TGCGCCAGCGGGGACGACAGGACAAACACCGGGGAGCTGTTTTTT
J: TRBJ1-6; D: -; V: TRBV28; size: few; CDR3: CASGSGGGGRRALHF; DNA: TGTGCCAGCGGATCGGGCGGTGGTGGGAGGAGAGCCCTCCACTTT
J: TRBJ2-5; D: -; V: TRBV7-9; size: few; CDR3: CASSLARGRGETQYF; DNA: TGTGCCAGCAGCTTAGCGCGCGGCAGGGGCGAGACCCAGTACTTC
J: TRBJ2-3; D: -; V: TRBV19; size: few; CDR3: CASSLLEGTDTQYF; DNA: TGTGCCAGTAGTTTACTAGAGGGAACAGATACGCAGTATTTT
J: TRBJ1-5; D: TRBD1; V: TRBV5-5; size: -; CDR3: CASSLAGDRALGPQHF; DNA: TGTGCCAGCAGCTTGGCGGGTGACAGGGCCCTAGGGCCCCAGCATTTT
J: TRBJ2-5; D: -; V: TRBV5-5; size: -; CDR3: CASSPGLRSQETQYF; DNA: TGTGCCAGCAGCCCGGGGCTGCGGTCGCAAGAGACCCAGTACTTC
J: TRBJ2-1; D: TRBD2; V: TRBV15; size: few; CDR3: CATSRYPRILAGPNEQFF; DNA: TGTGCCACCAGCAGGTACCCACGGATCCTAGCGGGACCCAATGAGCAGTTCTTC
J: TRBJ2-3; D: TRBD2; V: TRBV7-2; size: few; CDR3: CASSKPSGRGGDTQYF; DNA: TGTGCCAGCAGCAAACCGAGCGGGAGGGGAGGAGATACGCAGTATTTT
J: TRBJ2-5; D: -; V: TRBV7-9; size: few; CDR3: CASSRGPSAQETQYF; DNA: TGTGCCAGCAGTCGCGGACCGTCTGCCCAAGAGACCCAGTACTTC
J: TRBJ1-1; D: -; V: TRBV3-1; size: -; CDR3: CASSQGARQATEAFF; DNA: TGTGCCAGCAGCCAAGGAGCACGGCAGGCCACTGAAGCTTTCTTT
J: TRBJ1-6; D: -; V: TRBV10-3; size: -; CDR3: CATGTPDRSPLHF; DNA: TGTGCCACAGGGACACCCGATCGTTCACCCCTCCACTTT
J: TRBJ1-2; D: -; V: TRBV7-2; size: -; CDR3: CASSSWTNYTF; DNA: TGTGCCAGCAGCTCCTGGACTAATTACACCTTC
J: TRBJ2-7; D: TRBD1; V: TRBV7-6; size: -; CDR3: CASSIASGTGFYEQYF; DNA: TGTGCCAGCAGCATAGCTTCCGGGACAGGTTTCTACGAGCAGTACTTC
J: TRBJ2-1; D: TRBD1; V: TRBV5-1; size: few; CDR3: CASSFGTGDIEQFF; DNA: TGCGCCAGCAGCTTCGGGACAGGTGACATAGAGCAGTTCTTC